The 20 T cell receptor beta chains given below trace back to one sample, sequenced in a study of post-analysis software for immune sequencing data. Study-level points and caveats: Controls showed lower frequencies than patients for five or six TRBV segments, and TRBV5-6, TRBV5-1 and TRBV20-1 were among these.

Researchers reported that TCR beta cDNA libraries carried unique molecular identifiers. MiXCR was run by TCRdb on the PCR reads, yielding one entry per CDR3 protein. This table holds roughly 870,000 distinct CDR3 sequences, approximately 57% found once. Their antigens are not known. Sequencing was carried out using blood. These receptors were taken from a girl aged 10-17 years with multiple sclerosis.

The J gene is TRBJ2-7, the V gene TRBV29-1; TRBD1 agrees at 10 bases. Unmatched junction bases numbered 7, after V lost 6 bases and J lost 2 bases. CDR1 SQVTM and CDR2 ANQGSEA come from the germline V gene. The CDR3 totals 14 residues. DNA of the CDR3: TGCAGCGTAGCAACCGGGACAGGGGCCTACGAGCAGTACTTC. It codes for CSVATGTGAYEQYF.

In this sample, this clonotype turned up a few times. DNA for the CDR3: TGCAGCGTTGCACAGTTTGACTACGAGCAGTACTTC. Its translation is CSVAQFDYEQYF. V usage is TRBV29-1 and J usage is TRBJ2-4, with unresolved D. The J call is in doubt because the DNA end fits TRBJ2-7 better. The CDR3 totals 12 residues. Germline V gene data show CDR1 as SQVTM and CDR2 as ANQGSEA.

This clonotype was recorded a few times. The chain carries TRBV5-5 and TRBJ1-4; unclear D gene. With 0 bases removed from V and 4 bases from J, the gap between germline ends came to 7 bases. The CDR3 sequence is 14 residues long. CDR1 SGHKS and CDR2 YYEKEE come from the germline V gene (reference sequence). The CDR3 DNA sequence: TGTGCCAGCAGCTTGGAACCGGATAATGAAAAACTGTTTTTT. Protein: CASSLEPDNEKLFF.

The chain links TRBV6-1 to TRBJ2-5; 7 bases are a match to TRBD2. Germline V CDR1 and CDR2: MNHNS, SASEGT. V was clipped by 2 bases and J by 4 bases; unmatched bases: 10. The CDR3 is 16 amino acids. The CDR3 nucleotides read TGTGCCAGCAGTGAAAGTAAAGCTAGCGGAATAGAGACCCAGTACTTC. Protein: CASSESKASGIETQYF.

The rearrangement uses TRBV14 and TRBJ2-5; 8 nucleotides agree with TRBD2. The CDR3 extends over 17 amino acids. The V gene's germline CDR1 is SGHDN and CDR2 FVKESK. Trimming at V came to 3 bases and at J to 5 bases, leaving 14 bases not matched to a gene. The CDR3 loop is CASSHWDSGAPRETQYF. Written as DNA, the CDR3 is TGTGCCAGCAGCCATTGGGATAGCGGGGCCCCTCGGGAGACCCAGTACTTC.

The sample holds a few counts of this clonotype. The gene calls are TRBV20-1 and TRBJ2-3; 7 nucleotides line up with TRBD2. The J segment lost 1 base and the V segment lost 6 bases, leaving 7 bases of the junction unmatched. CDR1 DFQATT and CDR2 SNEGSKA come from the germline V gene (reference sequence). The CDR3 is 14 residues long. The CDR3 spells CSAPMLAGTDTQYF. In DNA, the CDR3 is TGCAGTGCGCCTATGCTAGCGGGCACAGATACGCAGTATTTT.

This chain uses TRBV7-2 with TRBJ2-1, with TRBD1 matching 7 bases. With 4 bases clipped from V and 1 base from J, the junction kept 7 bases outside the gene matches. From germline, CDR1 is SGHTA and CDR2 FQGNSA. The CDR3 is 16 residues long. CDR3 loop: CASSYTGVWSYNEQFF. DNA for the CDR3: TGTGCCAGCAGCTACACAGGGGTTTGGTCCTACAATGAGCAGTTCTTC.

About this clonotype: A read error may account for a junction end that differs from germline. The rearrangement links TRBV18 to TRBJ2-1; 11 positions agree with TRBD2. Germline assignment: CDR1 KGHSH and CDR2 LQKENI. The CDR3 contains 15 residues. The CDR3 loop is CASPPTSGSYNEQFF. The DNA of the CDR3 is TGTGCCAGCCCACCCACTAGCGGGAGCTACAATGAGCAGTTCTTC.

This clonotype was observed a few times. In DNA, the CDR3 is TGCAGCGCGCAAAGCTGGGACAGCACCTACGAGCAGTACTTC. Its translation: CSAQSWDSTYEQYF. This sequence joins TRBV29-1 and TRBJ2-7, with 7 bases matching TRBD1. There are 14 residues in the CDR3. Germline CDR1 is SQVTM and CDR2 is ANQGSEA. J lost 2 bases, V lost 7 bases, and 11 bases had no gene match.

The rearrangement uses TRBV10-3 and TRBJ2-3, with D unclear. CDR1 is ENHRY, CDR2 SYGVKD, per germline. The CDR3 is 14 amino acids. Trimming removed 2 bases at V and 3 bases at J, with 9 bases between. DNA for the CDR3: TGTGCCATCAGTGAGAGTGAATTGACAGATACGCAGTATTTT. This sequence encodes CAISESELTDTQYF.

The chain has TRBV20-1 and TRBJ2-5; D might be TRBD1 (5 bases). Germline V CDR1 and CDR2: DFQATT, SNEGSKA (reference sequence). This CDR3 comprises 13 residues. V lost 6 bases and J 5 bases, leaving 16 bases between the germline ends. For the CDR3, the DNA is TGCAGTGCCTTACCGGCCTGGGGCGAGACCCAGTACTTC. Amino acid sequence: CSALPAWGETQYF.

This chain uses TRBV5-6 with TRBJ2-3, with D possibly being TRBD1 (5 bases). This CDR3 contains 15 residues. Trimming cost V 0 bases and J 3 bases, with 11 bases left between them. Germline V lookup: CDR1 SGHDT, CDR2 YYEEEE. The chain's CDR3 is CASSLAQGRTDTQYF. CDR3 DNA: TGTGCCAGCAGCTTGGCCCAGGGAAGGACAGATACGCAGTATTTT.

This clonotype came up a few times. The chain employs TRBV11-2 and TRBJ2-3, with TRBD2 identical over 8 bases. CDR3 length: 16 residues. The V segment lost 5 bases and the J segment 1 base; nucleotides outside the gene matches: 8. The germline gives CDR1 SGHAT, CDR2 FQNNGV. The CDR3 DNA reads TGTGCCAGCAGCCTAATCGGTAGCGGGGGCACAGATACGCAGTATTTT. Translation gives CASSLIGSGGTDTQYF.

The chain links TRBV5-5 to TRBJ2-3; a possible D gene is TRBD2 (5 bases). The V end was cut by 4 bases, the J end by 2 bases, with 14 bases between. Germline CDR1 reads SGHKS; CDR2 reads YYEKEE (reference sequence). CDR3 length equals 15 residues. CDR3 sequence: CASSRSGVTTDTQYF. In DNA, the CDR3 is TGTGCCAGCAGCCGATCCGGGGTCACCACAGATACGCAGTATTTT.

The rearrangement uses TRBV6-6 and TRBJ1-5; tentative D call: TRBD1 (5 bases). CDR3 size: 15 residues. V lost 8 bases and J 4 bases, leaving 18 bases between the germline ends. Per the germline V gene, CDR1 is MNHNY and CDR2 is SVGAGI (reference sequence). CDR3 sequence (DNA): TGTGCCAGCCGACAGCCCTCCGGTATAAATCAGCCCCAGCATTTT. This codes for CASRQPSGINQPQHF.

V usage is TRBV6-6 and J usage is TRBJ1-5; 7 nucleotides agree with TRBD1. Trimming removed 6 bases from V and 0 bases from J; junction bases left unmatched: 8. The CDR3 spans 16 residues. The V gene's germline CDR1 is MNHNY and CDR2 SVGAGI (reference sequence). The CDR3 DNA sequence: TGTGCCAGCAGGGGAACAGGGGCTAATAGCAATCAGCCCCAGCATTTT. Protein: CASRGTGANSNQPQHF.

The chain employs TRBV20-1 and TRBJ2-1; 9 bases align to TRBD2. The CDR3 contains 16 residues. V dropped 4 bases and J dropped 9; count of bases not matched to a gene: 16. Germline loops: CDR1 DFQATT, CDR2 SNEGSKA (reference sequence). The CDR3 bases are TGCAGTGCTACTTATTCCAAACTAGCGGGCTGGGCTGAGCAGTTCTTC. Amino acid sequence: CSATYSKLAGWAEQFF.

The V call is TRBV27, the J call TRBJ2-7, with 9 bases lining up with TRBD2. The DNA end is more similar to TRBJ2-5, so the J call may be wrong. CDR3 size: 16 residues. The germline gives CDR1 MNHEY, CDR2 SMNVEV (reference sequence). The CDR3 region has the DNA TGTGCCAGCAGTTTATGGGGGACTAGCTCTCTTGAGACCCAGTACTTC. Translating it yields CASSLWGTSSLETQYF.

V is TRBV20-1 and J is TRBJ2-5; no firm D call. Germline V gene data show CDR1 as DFQATT and CDR2 as SNEGSKA (reference sequence). V lost 4 bases, J lost 0 bases, and 9 bases lay in between. The CDR3 consists of 13 residues. CDR3 in amino acids: CSATPKYQETQYF. The DNA of the CDR3 is TGCAGTGCTACCCCTAAGTACCAAGAGACCCAGTACTTC.

The chain is built from TRBV7-9 and TRBJ2-6; tentatively, D is TRBD1 (6 bases). V was pared by 5 bases and J by 0 bases, with 11 bases between. CDR1 is SEHNR, CDR2 FQNEAQ, per germline (reference sequence). There are 16 residues in the CDR3. This chain's CDR3 is CASSLQGGSGANVLTF. The CDR3 region has the DNA TGTGCCAGCAGCCTTCAAGGGGGCTCTGGGGCCAACGTCCTGACTTTC.